The clone carrying this T cell receptor beta chain was seen once. These data belong to a study of blood T cell repertoires in COVID-19. Background on the study: The United States, Italy and Spain provided the acute and convalescent COVID-19 samples. Sources were T cells, B-cell-depleted T cells, or PBMCs; the material itself was cDNA or gDNA.

In the study's own analysis: Nucleated cell number was recorded as an estimate derived from reference gene primer amplification. The method was immunoSEQ multiplex PCR; TCRdb's version includes in-frame clones alone and lacks a portion of them. The DNA was the basis for D and trimming; V, J and clone size are from that table. The sample lists 150,000 to 200,000 clones, about 85% occurring once. J gave up 1 base and V 9 bases, and 6 bases lay outside the gene matches. The CDR3 sequence is 15 residues long. Germline V gene lookup returns CDR1 KGHDR and CDR2 SFDVKD. The clonotype originates from a woman older than 75 with acute or convalescent COVID-19. Sequencing input: peripheral blood. The chain is built from TRBV24-1 and TRBJ1-5; TRBD1 matches 9 bases. The CDR3, as DNA: TGTGCCACCGGACAGGGGATTGGGAGCAATCAGCCCCAGCATTTT. This codes for CATGQGIGSNQPQHF.